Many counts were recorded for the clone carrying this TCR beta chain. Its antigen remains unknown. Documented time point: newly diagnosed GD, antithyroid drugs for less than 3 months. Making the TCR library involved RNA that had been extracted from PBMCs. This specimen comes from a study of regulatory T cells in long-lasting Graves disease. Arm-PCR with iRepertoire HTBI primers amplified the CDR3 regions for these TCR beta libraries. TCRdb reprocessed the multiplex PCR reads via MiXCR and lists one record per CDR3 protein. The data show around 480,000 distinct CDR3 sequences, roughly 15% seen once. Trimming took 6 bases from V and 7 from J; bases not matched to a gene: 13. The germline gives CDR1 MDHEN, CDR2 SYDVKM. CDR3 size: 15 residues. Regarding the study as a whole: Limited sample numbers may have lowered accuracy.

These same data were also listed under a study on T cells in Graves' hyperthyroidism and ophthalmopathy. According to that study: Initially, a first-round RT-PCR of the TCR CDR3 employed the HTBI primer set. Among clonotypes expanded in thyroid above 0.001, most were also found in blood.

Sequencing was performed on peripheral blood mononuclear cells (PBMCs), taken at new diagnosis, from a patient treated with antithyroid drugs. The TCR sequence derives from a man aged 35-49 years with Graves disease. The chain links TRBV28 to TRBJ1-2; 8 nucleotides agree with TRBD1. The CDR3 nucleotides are TGTGCCAGCAGCCCGACCGGGACAGGAATCCGTGGCTACACCTTC. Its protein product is CASSPTGTGIRGYTF.